In its sample, the clone carrying this TCR beta chain was seen a few times. Its target is unknown. The germline V gene has CDR1 MNHNS and CDR2 SASEGT. This CDR3 has 17 residues. The V gene lost 2 bases and the J gene lost 0 bases, with 14 bases spanning the gap. The sample is drawn from a study of shared clonotypes between healthy human individuals. The study's findings and limits: Sequencing of the sorted subsets was shown by rarefaction to be incomplete despite large depth.

The protocol was immunoSEQ multiplex PCR, while the TCRdb copy is restricted to in-frame clones and leaves out a portion. Of roughly 640,000 clones in the sample, over 65% were seen once. Into CD45RA+ naive and CD45RA-negative memory subsets, the CD4+ cells were split. The chain uses TRBV6-1 and TRBJ1-5; D gene uncertain. The sequence came from a woman in her 30s in good health. The sequenced sample was memory CD4+ T cells sorted from blood. Regarding subset: CD45RA-negative fraction. The DNA of the CDR3 is TGTGCCAGCAGTGAAAGGGCGTCGCAGAGTAGCAATCAGCCCCAGCATTTT. Encoded protein: CASSERASQSSNQPQHF.